These 19 T cell receptor beta chains share one sample of origin, sequenced in a study of T cell responses to AZD1222 COVID-19 vaccine. The data were produced by immunoSEQ multiplex PCR, yet TCRdb's version contains in-frame clones alone and is incomplete. The repertoire holds approximately 84,000 clones, around 87% seen once, with 31% in the top ten. Sequenced material: peripheral blood, taken on day 0 of AZD1222 vaccination. These TCRs come from an adult in good health.

CDR3 DNA sequence: TGTGCCAGTAGTCCCTCGGACAGGGCCTATGGCTACACCTTC. The encoded protein is CASSPSDRAYGYTF. The V gene is TRBV19, the J gene TRBJ1-2, with 8 bases aligning to TRBD1. The V segment lost 5 bases and the J segment 4 bases; nucleotides outside the gene matches: 6. Germline-derived CDR1 and CDR2 are LNHDA and SQIVND (reference sequence). This CDR3 spans 14 amino acids.

The V gene is TRBV2, the J gene TRBJ2-5; 10 positions agree with TRBD1. Trimming took 6 bases from V and 4 from J; bases not matched to a gene: 5. Germline CDR1 and CDR2: SNHLY and FYNNEI. There are 14 residues in the CDR3. The CDR3 here is CASSLGQGGETQYF. CDR3 in DNA: TGTGCCAGCAGCCTCGGACAGGGGGGAGAGACCCAGTACTTC.

This clone was detected only a few times. Here the CDR3 reads CASSPTGDVNQPQHF. The CDR3 DNA sequence: TGTGCCAGCAGCCCCACAGGGGACGTTAATCAGCCCCAGCATTTT. The genes are TRBV28 and TRBJ1-5, with 7 bases fitting TRBD1. In germline, CDR1 is MDHEN, CDR2 SYDVKM. The CDR3 has 15 residues. With V trimmed by 6 bases and J by 4 bases, 9 bases remained unmatched.

The genes are TRBV5-6 and TRBJ2-1; D is unclear. Trimming took off 9 bases at V and 6 bases at J, with 16 bases between the two ends. This CDR3 contains 13 residues. In germline, CDR1 is SGHDT, CDR2 YYEEEE. The CDR3 nucleotides read TGTGCCACCACGACAATACTTCTCAATGAGCAGTTCTTC. It encodes CATTTILLNEQFF. The whole variable domain, filled in from reference TRBV5-6 and TRBJ2-1, reads DAGVTQSPTHLIKTRGQQVTLRCSPKSGHDTVSWYQQALGQGPQFIFQYYEEEERQRGNFPDRFSGHQFPNYSSELNVNALLLGDSALYLCATTTILLNEQFFGPGTRLTVL.

The rearrangement joins TRBV6-2 or TRBV6-3 to TRBJ1-2, with a tentative D call TRBD1 (6 bases). The CDR3 extends over 14 amino acids. Germline V gene data show CDR1 as MNHEY and CDR2 as SVGEGT. V lost 5 bases and J lost 6, with 16 bases in between. CDR3 protein: CASSARWGGDGYTF. CDR3 in DNA: TGTGCCAGCAGTGCCCGGTGGGGGGGCGATGGCTACACCTTC.

The chain links TRBV28 to TRBJ1-1; perhaps TRBD1 as D (5 bases). The CDR3 has 14 amino acids. Trimming left V 3 bases short and J 3 bases short, with 11 bases between. In germline, CDR1 is MDHEN, CDR2 SYDVKM. CDR3 protein: CASSFGGMDTEAFF. DNA of the CDR3: TGTGCCAGCAGTTTCGGGGGGATGGACACTGAAGCTTTCTTT.

The chain carries TRBV19 and TRBJ2-3; D is tentatively TRBD1 or TRBD2 (5 bases each). Looked up from germline, CDR1 is LNHDA and CDR2 is SQIVND (reference sequence). V gave up 0 bases and J gave up 5 bases, with 12 bases separating them. The CDR3 is 15 residues long. The CDR3 is CASSIDPGTGDTQYF. The CDR3 coding sequence is TGTGCCAGTAGTATAGACCCCGGGACCGGAGATACGCAGTATTTT.

The CDR3 loop is CASGASGTENIQYF. For the CDR3, the DNA is TGTGCTAGTGGTGCTTCCGGGACGGAAAACATTCAGTACTTC. This chain joins TRBV12-5 and TRBJ2-4; D could derive from TRBD1 or TRBD2 (5 bases each). This CDR3 region has 14 residues. The germline V gene encodes CDR1 LGHNT and CDR2 FRNRAP. Trimming removed 5 bases from V and 5 bases from J, with 13 bases in between.

V usage is TRBV6-6 and J usage is TRBJ2-3, with 7 bases that match TRBD2. V lost 11 bases and J lost 2; bases outside the gene matches: 10. Germline values: CDR1 MNHNY, CDR2 SVGAGI (reference sequence). This CDR3 contains 14 residues. Here the CDR3 DNA reads TGTGCCTGCCGGCTAGCGGACATCACAGATACGCAGTATTTT. Its protein product is CACRLADITDTQYF.

V usage is TRBV9 and J usage is TRBJ2-7, with 9 positions matching TRBD2. CDR1 SGDLS and CDR2 YYNGEE come from the germline V gene. The CDR3 covers 15 residues. V lost 0 bases, J lost 4 bases, and 5 bases stayed unmatched. CDR3 protein: CASSVGSTSGYEQYF. The CDR3 DNA reads TGTGCCAGCAGCGTAGGTTCGACTAGCGGATACGAGCAGTACTTC.

The rearrangement links TRBV5-1 to TRBJ2-3, with a possible D match to TRBD1 (6 bases). Between the trimmed V and J ends, which lost 3 bases and 1 base, there was a span of 12 bases. The length of the CDR3 is 15 residues. The V gene's germline CDR1 is SGHRS and CDR2 YFSETQ. The CDR3 nucleotides read TGCGCCAGCAGCTCTATGACAGGCGGCACAGATACGCAGTATTTT. As protein: CASSSMTGGTDTQYF. Full variable domain (missing parts from reference TRBV5-1 and TRBJ2-3): KAGVTQTPRYLIKTRGQQVTLSCSPISGHRSVSWYQQTPGQGLQFLFEYFSETQRNKGNFPGRFSGRQFSNSRSEMNVSTLELGDSALYLCASSSMTGGTDTQYFGPGTRLTVL.

The rearrangement uses TRBV9 and TRBJ2-2; 8 bases are a match to TRBD1. The junction had 5 bases not matched to a gene; V was cut back by 3 bases and J by 1 base. This CDR3 has 16 amino acids. Germline assignment: CDR1 SGDLS and CDR2 YYNGEE. Written as DNA, the CDR3 is TGTGCCAGCAGCGCGCCAGGGGGCGAGAACACCGGGGAGCTGTTTTTT. Protein product: CASSAPGGENTGELFF.

The rearrangement uses TRBV19 and TRBJ1-2; D remains unclear. The germline V gene encodes CDR1 LNHDA and CDR2 SQIVND (reference sequence). V was pared by 4 bases and J by 4 bases, with 13 bases between. The CDR3 has 14 residues. Here the CDR3 DNA reads TGTGCCAGTAGTACCTCCGAAGGTATCTATGGCTACACCTTC. Amino acids: CASSTSEGIYGYTF.

The chain has TRBV28 and TRBJ1-4; no reliable D call. Germline V gene data show CDR1 as MDHEN and CDR2 as SYDVKM. Trimming left V 6 bases short and J 5 bases short, with 13 bases between. The CDR3 has 14 residues. The CDR3 is CASRISTGNEKLFF. Written as DNA, the CDR3 is TGTGCCAGCAGAATTTCGACGGGGAATGAAAAACTGTTTTTT.

The rearrangement joins TRBV2 to TRBJ2-2; the D gene is possibly TRBD2 (5 bases). The CDR3 contains 15 residues. V lost 6 bases, J lost 4 bases, and 15 bases lay in between. Per the germline V gene, CDR1 is SNHLY and CDR2 is FYNNEI. CDR3 sequence (DNA): TGTGCCAGCAGAGGTACTACGAGCGGCACCGGGGAGCTGTTTTTT. Its translation: CASRGTTSGTGELFF.

The chain is built from TRBV19 and TRBJ1-1; no reliable D call. Trimming cost V 4 bases and J 5 bases, with 11 bases left between them. The CDR3 is made up of 13 amino acids. Germline assignment: CDR1 LNHDA and CDR2 SQIVND (reference sequence). CDR3 sequence: CASSTGRETEAFF. CDR3 sequence (DNA): TGTGCCAGTAGTACCGGACGGGAGACTGAAGCTTTCTTT.

As to this clone: The junction and the germline gene differ at one end; a read error may be behind it. The V gene is TRBV7-3, the J gene TRBJ1-2; TRBD1 aligns across 12 bases. Germline CDR1 and CDR2: SGHTA and FQGTGA. This CDR3 spans 13 amino acids. CDR3 DNA sequence: TGTGCCAGCAGCTTGGGGACAGGGGGCGCCCATCGGTTC. Its protein is CASSLGTGGAHRF.

The chain combines TRBV6-5 with TRBJ2-7, with a weak D call TRBD2 (5 bases). CDR1 and CDR2 (germline): MNHEY, SVGAGI. The CDR3 has 13 residues. The V gene lost 5 bases and the J gene lost 3 bases, with 11 bases spanning the gap. This CDR3 is CASSHRGIYEQYF. The CDR3 nucleotides are TGTGCCAGCAGTCACAGAGGGATCTACGAGCAGTACTTC.

There are a few counts of this clone. This chain connects TRBV27 to TRBJ1-5; 9 nucleotides line up with TRBD1. This CDR3 spans 15 amino acids. After removal of 5 bases from V and 3 bases from J, the junction contained 5 bases not matched to a gene. Germline V gene lookup returns CDR1 MNHEY and CDR2 SMNVEV (reference sequence). The CDR3 is CASSPGQGPNQPQHF. The CDR3 DNA follows: TGTGCCAGCAGTCCGGGACAGGGACCCAATCAGCCCCAGCATTTT.